In its sample, the clone carrying this TCR beta chain was seen many times. CDR3 length equals 13 residues. Deletions cut 10 bases from V and 4 bases from J, with 13 bases between. Germline V lookup: CDR1 ENHRY, CDR2 SYGVKD. The sequencing template was cDNA reverse transcribed from extracted RNA. Method: immunoSEQ multiplex PCR; TCRdb's copy keeps in-frame clones and lacks some. The table records 200,000 to 250,000 clones, more than 45% of them present only once. This entry belongs to a study of CD8+ T cells in alopecia areata. As to treatment: oral pan-JAK inhibitor, 5-10 mg twice daily. Obtained from alopecia areata patients were lesional scalp punch biopsies along with peripheral blood.

The source is a human donor with alopecia areata. The input for sequencing was CD4+ T cells sorted from blood, taken at week 4, from a patient treated with tofacitinib. The chain recombines TRBV10-3 with TRBJ2-2; tentatively, D is TRBD2 (6 bases). The chain's CDR3 is CATTSGLTGELFF. CDR3 in DNA: TGTGCCACTACGTCGGGACTCACCGGGGAGCTGTTTTTT.